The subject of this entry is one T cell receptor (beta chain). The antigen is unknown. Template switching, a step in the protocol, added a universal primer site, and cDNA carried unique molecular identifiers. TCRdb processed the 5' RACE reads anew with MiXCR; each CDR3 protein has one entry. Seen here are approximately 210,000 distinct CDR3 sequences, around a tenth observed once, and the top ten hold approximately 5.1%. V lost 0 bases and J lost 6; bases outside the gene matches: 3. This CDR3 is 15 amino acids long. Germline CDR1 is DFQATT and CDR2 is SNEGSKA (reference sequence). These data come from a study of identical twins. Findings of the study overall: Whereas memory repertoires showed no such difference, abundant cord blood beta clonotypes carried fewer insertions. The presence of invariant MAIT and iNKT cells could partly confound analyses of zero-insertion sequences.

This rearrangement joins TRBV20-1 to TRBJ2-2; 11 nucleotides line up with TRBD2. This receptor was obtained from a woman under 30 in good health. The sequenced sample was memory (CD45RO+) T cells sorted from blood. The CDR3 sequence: CSARDLSGRAGELFF. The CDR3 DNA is TGCAGTGCTAGAGATCTTAGCGGGAGGGCCGGGGAGCTGTTTTTT.